Included here is one T cell receptor (beta chain) sequence, with context. The specificity of this receptor is unknown. No base quality values were provided; no much bigger clone lies one nucleotide off. CDR1 and CDR2 (GTSNPN, SVGIG) derive from the germline V gene (reference sequence). The CDR3 numbers 16 residues from cysteine through phenylalanine. The read is trimmed to its CDR3 DNA, 48 bases read in frame from base 1. RNA was extracted with the RNeasy kit and 0.5 to 1 ug was reverse transcribed using random hexamers. The immunoSEQ multiplex PCR assay, covering 54 Vbeta and 13 Jbeta segments, was used to amplify TCR beta CDR3 regions. PCR amplification bias was corrected by using a synthetic template baseline for primer optimization and computational correction. The paper's processing steps were these. Reads were annotated to V, D and J genes per IMGT and analyzed with immunoSEQ Analyzer, keeping only productive sequences. To calculate clonality, Shannon entropy was normalized by log2 of the number of productive unique sequences and then subtracted from one. For each patient and control, public and private clones were evaluated among the 100 most prevalent clones. Susac-specific clones were defined as absent from healthy and MS cohorts, roughly 1,100 published viral clones and other ImmuneACCESS disease sequences. In-frame beta chains were kept once TCRdb had trimmed the public reads at Q25 with fastp and called clones with MiXCR. Each CDR3 protein appears once, grouped with its most common genes and DNA. In this record, the V and J calls reflect TCRdb's handling and not the investigators' own analysis. The table for this sample lists more than 150,000 distinct CDR3 sequences; around 95% of them were counted only once. The ten largest clones represent approximately 0.089% of the sample.

The record originates from a study of CD8 T cells in Susac syndrome (dated by TCRdb to the late 2010s). Describing the broader study: Of the Susac syndrome patients who were sequenced, roughly 6 had clinically active disease and roughly eight were in clinical remission. The study used repertoire sequencing to test whether antigen drove CD8+ T cell activation and differentiation in Susac syndrome. Susac syndrome patients were therapy-naive, on corticosteroids (some also receiving IVIg), or on IVIg alone at blood withdrawal.

High-throughput TCR beta sequencing profiled peripheral blood CD8+ and CD4+ T cells from healthy donors, Susac syndrome patients and multiple sclerosis patients. Susac syndrome patients met recently defined diagnostic criteria for definite or probable disease. CD8+ TEMRA cells were enriched by FACS, while bulk CD8+ and CD4+ T cells were purified by magnetic negative isolation. Blood was collected in EDTA tubes and processed within 24 hours, with PBMCs isolated through density gradient centrifugation. PBMCs intended for TCR sequencing were frozen in liquid nitrogen and were later thawed in a 37 degrees C water bath. The sorted or isolated CD4+, CD8+ and CD8+ TEMRA cells reached a purity of at least 90%. What the authors observed across the whole study: The study acknowledged that relatively few individuals were included in the TCR sequencing and HLA analysis. No clonal expansion was detected in the CD4+ T cell repertoire of Susac syndrome patients.

The TCR originated in a human donor with Susac syndrome. Rearrangement joined TRBV30 to TRBJ2-3; 9 middle bases align to TRBD1. Sequencing input: CD4+ T cells from PBMCs. The CDR3 in this case is CASGTGTRGGTDTQYF. The nucleotides read TGTGCATCCGGGACAGGGACGAGAGGTGGGACAGATACGCAGTATTTT.